This T cell receptor beta chain was found in a study of memory CD4+ T cells and cytomegalovirus serostatus. The sort gate was single viable CD3+CD4+CD8-CD45RO+ cells for memory CD4+ T cells. Data came from immunoSEQ multiplex PCR; TCRdb stores just in-frame clones and leaves some out. The table has tens of thousands of clones, approximately 80% seen once. The CDR3 has 12 residues. Trimming pared 7 bases from V and 2 bases from J, leaving 9 bases between. Germline CDR1 and CDR2: SNHLY and FYNNEI. Findings of the study overall: CD4+ memory repertoires contained about 40% of the roughly 150 reported CMV TCRbeta sequences.

This clone is categorized as medium-sized. As yet, its antigen is unknown. This chain joins TRBV2 and TRBJ2-7; D might be TRBD1 (5 bases). The sample consisted of memory CD4+ T cells from blood. The TCR originated in an adult in good health and CMV-seropositive. This CDR3 reads CASKAGTYEQYF. The CDR3 DNA sequence: TGTGCCAGCAAGGCAGGGACCTACGAGCAGTACTTC.